This TCR beta chain originates from a study of cytomegalovirus exposure and HLA in healthy donors. Turning to the study itself: Out of 398 genotyped donors, less than 90% belonged to the Caucasian-associated ancestry cluster. General study points: In a later analysis, across HLA loci, associated TCR counts were highest for DRB1, lowest for HLA-C. Listed as cytomegalovirus-associated were over 150 TCR beta chains. Association with HLA alleles at 0.05 false discovery rate was found for 17,000 or so TCR beta sequences in a later analysis.

Primers included in the PCR were 60 Vbeta and 13 Jbeta primers. Sequenced by immunoSEQ multiplex PCR; TCRdb stores in-frame clones only, minus some. Of approximately 200,000 clones listed, 60% to 85% are singletons. Germline V gene data show CDR1 as SGHTA and CDR2 as FQGNSA. Trimming removed 1 base from V and 2 bases from J, with 9 bases in between. CDR3 length: 15 residues. This clone was seen only a few times. Its antigen is not known. Sequencing was carried out using PBMCs. The chain uses TRBV7-2 and TRBJ1-3, with D maybe TRBD1 (5 bases). The clonotype comes from a woman younger than 30 in good health and CMV-seronegative. The CDR3 sequence is CASSLEGRAGNTIYF. The CDR3 nucleotides read TGTGCCAGCAGCTTAGAGGGCAGGGCTGGAAACACCATATATTTT.